This TCR beta chain originates from a study of shared clonotypes between healthy human individuals. Turning to this clone: Its antigen is still unknown.

The CDR3 sequence is 14 residues long. The V gene lost 5 bases and the J gene lost 0 bases, with 8 bases spanning the gap. Germline V lookup: CDR1 MNHEY, CDR2 SMNVEV (reference sequence). Genomic DNA (from each subset) was split evenly across several immunoSEQ plates. Libraries were prepared by immunoSEQ multiplex PCR; TCRdb keeps only in-frame clonotypes and omits some of them. In the table there are around 550,000 clones, around 95% of which are singletons. CD45RO-negative cells were positively selected for CCR7, leaving out terminally differentiated effector memory CD45RA+ cells. Study-wide points: Even with large depth, rarefaction showed that sorted-subset sequencing was incomplete.

The receptor's source is a woman aged 25 to 39 in good health. The rearrangement links TRBV27 to TRBJ2-1; D is unresolved. Sample: naive CD8+ T cells sorted from blood. CDR3: CASSVRSSYNEQFF. The DNA for the CDR3 is TGTGCCAGCAGTGTCAGGAGCTCCTACAATGAGCAGTTCTTC.